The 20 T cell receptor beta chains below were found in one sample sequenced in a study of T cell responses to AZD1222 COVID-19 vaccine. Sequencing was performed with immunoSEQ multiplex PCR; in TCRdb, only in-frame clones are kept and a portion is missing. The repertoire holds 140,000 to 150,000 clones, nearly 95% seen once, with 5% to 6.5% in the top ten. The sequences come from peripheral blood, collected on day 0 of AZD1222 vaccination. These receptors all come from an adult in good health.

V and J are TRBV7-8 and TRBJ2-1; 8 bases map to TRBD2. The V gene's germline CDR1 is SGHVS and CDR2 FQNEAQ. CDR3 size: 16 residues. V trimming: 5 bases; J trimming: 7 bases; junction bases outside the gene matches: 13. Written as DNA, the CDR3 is TGTGCCAGCAGCCCCTTGCGGGAGGTTGTAGAAAATGAGCAGTTCTTC. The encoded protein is CASSPLREVVENEQFF.

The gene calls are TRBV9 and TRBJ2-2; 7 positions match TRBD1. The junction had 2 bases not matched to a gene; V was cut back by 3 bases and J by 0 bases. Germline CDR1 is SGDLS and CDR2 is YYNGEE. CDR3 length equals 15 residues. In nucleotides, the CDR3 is TGTGCCAGCAGCGCCGGGACAGCGAACACCGGGGAGCTGTTTTTT. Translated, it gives CASSAGTANTGELFF.

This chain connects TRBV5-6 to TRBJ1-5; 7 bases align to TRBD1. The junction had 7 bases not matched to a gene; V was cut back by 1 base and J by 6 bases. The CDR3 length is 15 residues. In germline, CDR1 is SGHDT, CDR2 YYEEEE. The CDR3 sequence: CASSLSRRGVQPQHF. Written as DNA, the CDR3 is TGTGCCAGCAGCTTGTCCCGCAGGGGGGTTCAGCCCCAGCATTTT.

The CDR3 coding sequence is TGTGCCAGCAGCTTACTGACAGTCTCCTACGAGCAGTACTTC. Encoded protein: CASSLLTVSYEQYF. J is TRBJ2-7 and V is TRBV11-2, with D perhaps TRBD1 (5 bases). The CDR3 is made up of 14 amino acids. The germline V gene encodes CDR1 SGHAT and CDR2 FQNNGV. The V end lost 2 bases, the J end lost 0 bases, and 8 bases lay between the germline ends. Complete variable domain (other parts from reference TRBV11-2 and TRBJ2-7): EAGVAQSPRYKIIEKRQSVAFWCNPISGHATLYWYQQILGQGPKLLIQFQNNGVVDDSQLPKDRFSAERLKGVDSTLKIQPAKLEDSAVYLCASSLLTVSYEQYFGPGTRLTVT.

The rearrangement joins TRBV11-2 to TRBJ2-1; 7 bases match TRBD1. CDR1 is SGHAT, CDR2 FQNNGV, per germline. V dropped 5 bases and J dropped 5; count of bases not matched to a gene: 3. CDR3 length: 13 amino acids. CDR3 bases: TGTGCCAGCAGCCCGACAGGGCACAATGAGCAGTTCTTC. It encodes CASSPTGHNEQFF.

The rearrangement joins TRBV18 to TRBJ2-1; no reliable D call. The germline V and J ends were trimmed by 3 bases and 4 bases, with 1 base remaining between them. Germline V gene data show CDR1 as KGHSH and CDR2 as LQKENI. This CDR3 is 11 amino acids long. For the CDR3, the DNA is TGTGCCAGCTCACCTTACAATGAGCAGTTCTTC. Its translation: CASSPYNEQFF.

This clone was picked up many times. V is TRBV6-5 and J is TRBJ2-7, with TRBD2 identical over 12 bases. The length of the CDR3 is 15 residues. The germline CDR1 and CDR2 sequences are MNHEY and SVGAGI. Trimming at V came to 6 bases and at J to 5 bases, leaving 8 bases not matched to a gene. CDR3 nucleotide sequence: TGTGCCAGCAGACCCGGACTAGCGGGAAACCACGAGCAGTACTTC. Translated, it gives CASRPGLAGNHEQYF.

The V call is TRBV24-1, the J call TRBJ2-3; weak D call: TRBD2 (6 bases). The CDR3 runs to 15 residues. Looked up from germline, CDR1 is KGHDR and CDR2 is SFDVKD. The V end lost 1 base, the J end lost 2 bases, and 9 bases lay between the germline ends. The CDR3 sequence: CATSDFGGDTDTQYF. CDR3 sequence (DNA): TGTGCCACCAGTGATTTCGGGGGTGACACAGATACGCAGTATTTT.

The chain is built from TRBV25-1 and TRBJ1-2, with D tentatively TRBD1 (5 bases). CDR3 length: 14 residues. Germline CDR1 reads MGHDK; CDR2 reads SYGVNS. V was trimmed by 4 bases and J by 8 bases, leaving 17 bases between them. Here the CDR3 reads CASSGGTGVWGYTF. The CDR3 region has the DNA TGTGCCAGCAGTGGAGGGACCGGGGTGTGGGGCTACACCTTC.

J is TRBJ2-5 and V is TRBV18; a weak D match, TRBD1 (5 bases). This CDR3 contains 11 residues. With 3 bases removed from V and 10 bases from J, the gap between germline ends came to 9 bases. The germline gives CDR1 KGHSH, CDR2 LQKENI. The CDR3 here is CASSPSGHQYF. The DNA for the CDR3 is TGTGCCAGCTCACCTTCAGGACACCAGTACTTC.

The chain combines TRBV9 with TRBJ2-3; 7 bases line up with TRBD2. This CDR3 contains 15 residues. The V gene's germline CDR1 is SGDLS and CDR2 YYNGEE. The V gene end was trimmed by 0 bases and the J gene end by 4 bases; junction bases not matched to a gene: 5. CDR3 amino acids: CASSVAAGAPDTQYF. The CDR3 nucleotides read TGTGCCAGCAGCGTAGCGGCGGGAGCCCCAGATACGCAGTATTTT.

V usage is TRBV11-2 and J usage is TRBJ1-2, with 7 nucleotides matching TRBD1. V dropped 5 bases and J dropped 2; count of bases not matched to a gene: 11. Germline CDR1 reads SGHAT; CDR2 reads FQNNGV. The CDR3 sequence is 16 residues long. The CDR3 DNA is TGTGCCAGCAGCCCGGTACAGGGGAGAGCGAACTATGGCTACACCTTC. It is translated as CASSPVQGRANYGYTF.

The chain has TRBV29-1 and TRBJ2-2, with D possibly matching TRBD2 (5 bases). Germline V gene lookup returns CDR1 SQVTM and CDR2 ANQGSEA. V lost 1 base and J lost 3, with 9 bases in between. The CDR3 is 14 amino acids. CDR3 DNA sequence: TGCAGCGTTGAAGTGACCGGGGACACCGGGGAGCTGTTTTTT. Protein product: CSVEVTGDTGELFF.

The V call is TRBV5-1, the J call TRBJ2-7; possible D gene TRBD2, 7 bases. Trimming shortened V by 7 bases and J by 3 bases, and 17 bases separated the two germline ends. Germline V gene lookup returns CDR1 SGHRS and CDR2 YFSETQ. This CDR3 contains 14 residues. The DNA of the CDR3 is TGCGCCAGCCCCTCCGGGGGGCGCAGCTACGAGCAGTACTTC. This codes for CASPSGGRSYEQYF.

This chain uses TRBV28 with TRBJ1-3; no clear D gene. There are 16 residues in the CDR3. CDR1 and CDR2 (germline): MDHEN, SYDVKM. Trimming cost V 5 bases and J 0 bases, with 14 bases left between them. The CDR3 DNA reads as TGTGCCAGCAGTCCAAGGACGGAAATCTCTGGAAACACCATATATTTT. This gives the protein CASSPRTEISGNTIYF.

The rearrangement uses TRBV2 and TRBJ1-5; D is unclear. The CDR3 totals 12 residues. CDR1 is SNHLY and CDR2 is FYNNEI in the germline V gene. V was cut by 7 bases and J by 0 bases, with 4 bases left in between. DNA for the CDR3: TGTGCCAGCAAATATAGCAATCAGCCCCAGCATTTT. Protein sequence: CASKYSNQPQHF.

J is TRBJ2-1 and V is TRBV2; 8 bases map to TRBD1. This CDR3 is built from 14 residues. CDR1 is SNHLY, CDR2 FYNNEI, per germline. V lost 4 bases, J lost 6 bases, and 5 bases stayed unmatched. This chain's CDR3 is CASSGTGWVNEQFF. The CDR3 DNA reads TGTGCCAGCAGTGGGACAGGGTGGGTCAATGAGCAGTTCTTC.

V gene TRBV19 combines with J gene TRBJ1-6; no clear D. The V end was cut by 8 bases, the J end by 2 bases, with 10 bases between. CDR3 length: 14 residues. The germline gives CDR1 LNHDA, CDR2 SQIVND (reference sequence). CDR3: CASGQEPYNSPLHF. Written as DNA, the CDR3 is TGTGCCAGTGGGCAGGAACCCTATAATTCACCCCTCCACTTT.

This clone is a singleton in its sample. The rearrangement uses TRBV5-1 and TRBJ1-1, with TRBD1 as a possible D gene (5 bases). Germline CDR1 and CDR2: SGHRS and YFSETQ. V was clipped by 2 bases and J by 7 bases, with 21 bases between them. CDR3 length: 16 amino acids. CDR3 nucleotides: TGCGCCAGCAGCTTAGGGGATTTTAACTATGACGGTGAAGCTTTCTTT. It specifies CASSLGDFNYDGEAFF.

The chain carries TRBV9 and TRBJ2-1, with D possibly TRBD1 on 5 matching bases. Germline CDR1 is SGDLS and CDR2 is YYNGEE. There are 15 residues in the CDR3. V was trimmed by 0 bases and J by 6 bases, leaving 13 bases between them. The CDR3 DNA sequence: TGTGCCAGCAGCGTAGACCCACAGGTGAGCAATGAGCAGTTCTTC. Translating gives CASSVDPQVSNEQFF.